This T cell receptor (beta chain) was retrieved from a study of persistence of HIV-infected CD4 T cells. This CDR3 comprises 18 residues. In germline, CDR1 is SGHVS, CDR2 FQNEAQ. V was clipped by 5 bases and J by 7 bases, with 27 bases between them. On this clone: Its specificity is not known.

Cells were stimulated with overlapping HIV-1 Gag 15-mer peptides. CD4+ T cells upregulating both CD40 ligand and CD69 were sorted as responding cells. The immunoSEQ assay was version 4, run in survey mode. Produced via immunoSEQ multiplex PCR; TCRdb's table is partial and in-frame only. The sample consists of more than 30,000 clones, 70% of them appearing once. This clonotype was sampled from an adult man with HIV who was CMV-seropositive. This chain connects TRBV7-8 to TRBJ1-5; weak D call: TRBD1 (5 bases). The sequencing used CD4+ T cells sorted from PBMCs after 18-hour stimulation, collected from a patient who received antiretroviral therapy. CDR3 coding DNA: TGTGCCAGCAGCCCTAATGCCCAGGGACGGCTGGGGGTACAGCCCCAGCATTTT. Encoded protein: CASSPNAQGRLGVQPQHF.